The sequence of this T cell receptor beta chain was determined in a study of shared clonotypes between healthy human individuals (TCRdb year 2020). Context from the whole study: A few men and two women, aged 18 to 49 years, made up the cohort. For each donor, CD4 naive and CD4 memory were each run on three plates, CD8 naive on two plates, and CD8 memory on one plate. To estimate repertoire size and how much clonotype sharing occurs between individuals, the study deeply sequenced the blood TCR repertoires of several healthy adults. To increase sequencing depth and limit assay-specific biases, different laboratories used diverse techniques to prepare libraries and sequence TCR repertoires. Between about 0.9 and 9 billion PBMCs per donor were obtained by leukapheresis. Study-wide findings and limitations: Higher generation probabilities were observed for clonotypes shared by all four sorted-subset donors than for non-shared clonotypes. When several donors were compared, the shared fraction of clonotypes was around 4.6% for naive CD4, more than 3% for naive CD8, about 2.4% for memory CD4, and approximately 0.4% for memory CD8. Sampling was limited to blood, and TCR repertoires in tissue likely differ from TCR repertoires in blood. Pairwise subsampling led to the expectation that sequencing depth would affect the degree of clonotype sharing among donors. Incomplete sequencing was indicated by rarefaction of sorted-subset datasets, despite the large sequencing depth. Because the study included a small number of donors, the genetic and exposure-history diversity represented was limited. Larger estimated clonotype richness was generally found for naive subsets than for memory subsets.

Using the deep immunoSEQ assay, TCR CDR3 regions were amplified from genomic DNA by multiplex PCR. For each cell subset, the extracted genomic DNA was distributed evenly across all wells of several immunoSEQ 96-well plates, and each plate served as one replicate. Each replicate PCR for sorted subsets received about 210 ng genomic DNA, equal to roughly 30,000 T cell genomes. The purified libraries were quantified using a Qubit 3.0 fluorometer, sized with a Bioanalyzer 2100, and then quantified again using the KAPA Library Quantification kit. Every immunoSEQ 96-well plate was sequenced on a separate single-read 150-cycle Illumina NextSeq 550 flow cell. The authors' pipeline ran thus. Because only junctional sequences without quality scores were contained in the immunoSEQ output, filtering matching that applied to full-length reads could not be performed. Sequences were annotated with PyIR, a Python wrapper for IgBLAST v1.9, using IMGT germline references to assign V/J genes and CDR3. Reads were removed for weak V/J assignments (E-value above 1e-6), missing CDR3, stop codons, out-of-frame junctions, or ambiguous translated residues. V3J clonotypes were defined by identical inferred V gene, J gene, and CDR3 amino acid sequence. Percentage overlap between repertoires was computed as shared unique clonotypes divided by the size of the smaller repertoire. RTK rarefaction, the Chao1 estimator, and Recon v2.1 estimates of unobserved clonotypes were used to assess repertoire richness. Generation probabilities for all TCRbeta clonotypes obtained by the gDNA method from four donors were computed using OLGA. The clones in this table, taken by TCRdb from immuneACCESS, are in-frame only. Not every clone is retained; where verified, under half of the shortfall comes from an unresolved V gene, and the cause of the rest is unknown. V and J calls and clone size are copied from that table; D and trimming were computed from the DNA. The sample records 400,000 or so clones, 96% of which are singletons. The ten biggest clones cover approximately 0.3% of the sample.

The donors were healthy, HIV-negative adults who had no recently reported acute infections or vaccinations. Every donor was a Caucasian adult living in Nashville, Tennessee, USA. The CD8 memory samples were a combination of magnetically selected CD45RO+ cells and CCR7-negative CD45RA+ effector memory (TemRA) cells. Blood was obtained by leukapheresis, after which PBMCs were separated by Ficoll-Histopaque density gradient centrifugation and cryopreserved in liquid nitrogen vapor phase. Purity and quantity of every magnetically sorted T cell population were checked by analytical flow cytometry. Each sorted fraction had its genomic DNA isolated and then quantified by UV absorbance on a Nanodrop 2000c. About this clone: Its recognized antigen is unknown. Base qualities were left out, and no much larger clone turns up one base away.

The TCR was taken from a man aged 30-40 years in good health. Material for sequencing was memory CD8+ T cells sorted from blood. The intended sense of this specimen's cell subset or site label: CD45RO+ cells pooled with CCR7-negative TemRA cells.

For the CDR3, the sequence is CASSPERTTIYNEQFF. Read as DNA, the sequence is TGTGCCAGCAGCCCGGAGAGGACTACCATATACAATGAGCAGTTCTTC. The sequence links TRBV11-2 to TRBJ2-1, and the D gene may be TRBD2, 6 bases matching. CDR1 SGHAT and CDR2 FQNNGV are derived from the germline V gene. CDR3 length: 16 amino acids, cysteine to phenylalanine. Only CDR3 DNA is held: 48 bases, read in frame from base 1. Cut back by 5 bases and 4 bases, the V and J ends lie 18 bases apart.